Each of the 20 T cell receptor beta chains below was sequenced from the same sample in a study of pediatric ulcerative colitis. TCRdb's copy holds only in-frame clones and misses some; the assay was immunoSEQ multiplex PCR. The data hold around 61,000 clones, with roughly nine tenths observed a single time. Sequences were obtained from blood. Receptors originate from a boy aged 5 to 17 with severe ulcerative colitis.

The table lists this clone with a few counts. The gene calls are TRBV5-1 and TRBJ1-1; D may be TRBD1 (5 bases). Trimming removed 6 bases from V and 0 bases from J, with 15 bases in between. The germline V gene has CDR1 SGHRS and CDR2 YFSETQ. The CDR3 length is 15 residues. CDR3 nucleotide sequence: TGCGCCAGCACCCCCGGGGACCCACTGAACACTGAAGCTTTCTTT. It translates to CASTPGDPLNTEAFF.

The chain uses TRBV5-1 and TRBJ2-5, with D possibly matching TRBD1 (6 bases). There are 15 residues in the CDR3. Trimming removed 4 bases from V and 5 bases from J, with 18 bases in between. CDR1 is SGHRS, CDR2 YFSETQ, per germline. Here the CDR3 reads CASSLIPRGQETQYF. The CDR3 nucleotides are TGCGCCAGCAGCCTAATACCCAGGGGTCAGGAGACCCAGTACTTC.

The V call is TRBV7-3, the J call TRBJ2-1, with 7 bases lining up with TRBD2. Germline V gene data show CDR1 as SGHTA and CDR2 as FQGTGA. The CDR3 covers 16 residues. Trimming took 5 bases from V and 3 from J; bases not matched to a gene: 10. The CDR3 sequence: CASSISTSSFYNEQFF. The CDR3 bases are TGTGCCAGCAGCATTTCGACTAGCAGCTTCTACAATGAGCAGTTCTTC.

The chain uses TRBV5-5 and TRBJ2-7; D gene ambiguous. Germline CDR1 SGHKS, CDR2 YYEKEE (reference sequence). The CDR3 runs 14 residues. V was pared by 3 bases and J by 7 bases, with 17 bases between. The CDR3, as DNA: TGTGCCAGCAGCTCTAGTGATGGCTTTCGGGAGCAGTACTTC. It specifies CASSSSDGFREQYF.

CDR3 sequence: CASSPGQGLNNEQFF. In nucleotides, the CDR3 is TGTGCCAGCAGCCCCGGACAGGGGCTAAACAATGAGCAGTTCTTC. This chain uses TRBV7-2 with TRBJ2-1; 9 positions agree with TRBD1. CDR3 length: 15 amino acids. Germline CDR1 reads SGHTA; CDR2 reads FQGNSA. V was pared by 5 bases and J by 5 bases, with 7 bases of the junction left unmatched.

CDR3 coding DNA: TGCGCCAGCGGGGCTCTACTTGTTGCGGGAGTTGGGAATGAGCAGTTCTTC. Residues: CASGALLVAGVGNEQFF. The rearrangement uses TRBV10-2 and TRBJ2-1, with 7 nucleotides matching TRBD2. With 8 bases clipped from V and 7 bases from J, the junction kept 20 bases outside the gene matches. CDR1 and CDR2 from the germline V gene are WSHSY and SAAADI. The CDR3 has 17 amino acids.

V and J are TRBV6-5 and TRBJ2-1, with D perhaps being TRBD1 or TRBD2 (5 bases each). In germline, CDR1 is MNHEY, CDR2 SVGAGI. V lost 5 bases and J lost 6, with 11 bases in between. The CDR3 runs to 13 residues. The CDR3 region is CASSAHGGNEQFF. The CDR3 DNA is TGTGCCAGCAGTGCCCATGGGGGCAATGAGCAGTTCTTC.

The rearrangement joins TRBV5-1 to TRBJ2-6, with a weak D call TRBD1 (5 bases). This CDR3 spans 17 amino acids. V was clipped by 0 bases and J by 1 base, with 11 bases between them. Germline loops: CDR1 SGHRS, CDR2 YFSETQ. The CDR3 spells CASSLDRSQSGANVLTF. CDR3 DNA: TGCGCCAGCAGCTTGGACAGGTCCCAATCTGGGGCCAACGTCCTGACTTTC.

This clone has just one count. This chain connects TRBV5-1 to TRBJ2-7; TRBD2 agrees at 13 bases. Germline V lookup: CDR1 SGHRS, CDR2 YFSETQ. V was pared by 0 bases and J by 2 bases, with 8 bases of the junction left unmatched. The CDR3 runs to 18 residues. CDR3 sequence reads: CASSLEGTSGTRTYEQYF. CDR3 nucleotide sequence: TGCGCCAGCAGCTTGGAAGGGACTAGCGGGACAAGGACCTACGAGCAGTACTTC.

The chain joins TRBV13 to TRBJ2-2; D unresolved. The CDR3 extends over 14 amino acids. CDR1 and CDR2 (germline): PRHDT, FYEKMQ (reference sequence). V lost 0 bases, J lost 4 bases, and 6 bases lay in between. The CDR3 sequence is CASSLGPGTGELFF. CDR3 bases: TGTGCCAGCAGCTTAGGTCCGGGCACCGGGGAGCTGTTTTTT. The whole variable domain, filled in from reference TRBV13 and TRBJ2-2, reads AAGVIQSPRHLIKEKRETATLKCYPIPRHDTVYWYQQGPGQDPQFLISFYEKMQSDKGSIPDRFSAQQFSDYHSELNMSSLELGDSALYFCASSLGPGTGELFFGEGSRLTVL.

This chain connects TRBV19 to TRBJ2-7; TRBD2 is a possible D gene (6 bases). The germline CDR1 and CDR2 sequences are LNHDA and SQIVND (reference sequence). With 3 bases removed from V and 4 bases from J, the gap between germline ends came to 10 bases. The CDR3 sequence is 13 residues long. The chain's CDR3 is CASSMSLAYEQYF. The CDR3 DNA reads TGTGCCAGTAGTATGTCACTAGCTTACGAGCAGTACTTC.

The genes are TRBV9 and TRBJ2-1, with D possibly being TRBD2 (6 bases). Germline-derived CDR1 and CDR2 are SGDLS and YYNGEE. Trimming left V 3 bases short and J 0 bases short, with 19 bases between. The CDR3 has 18 residues. The CDR3 region has the DNA TGTGCCAGCAGCGCCGGTGGAGGGCTAGTGAGCTCCTACAATGAGCAGTTCTTC. It specifies CASSAGGGLVSSYNEQFF.

The chain recombines TRBV6-5 with TRBJ1-2; D gene ambiguous. Germline assignment: CDR1 MNHEY and CDR2 SVGAGI. V gave up 4 bases and J gave up 2 bases, with 8 bases separating them. The CDR3 runs to 13 residues. CDR3 sequence (DNA): TGTGCCAGCAGTTCCCCGAGGAACTATGGCTACACCTTC. Encoded protein: CASSSPRNYGYTF.

The J gene is TRBJ2-1, the V gene TRBV10-3; D not resolved. V was clipped by 0 bases and J by 10 bases, with 7 bases between them. CDR3 length equals 12 residues. Germline V lookup: CDR1 ENHRY, CDR2 SYGVKD. This chain's CDR3 is CAISESSEEQFF. Here the CDR3 DNA reads TGTGCCATCAGTGAGTCGAGTGAGGAGCAGTTCTTC.

V usage is TRBV7-9 and J usage is TRBJ1-2; 8 nucleotides match TRBD1. The CDR3 is 15 residues long. V shed 4 bases and J 4 bases; nucleotides not matched to a gene: 8. The germline CDR1 and CDR2 sequences are SEHNR and FQNEAQ (reference sequence). As DNA, the CDR3 is TGTGCCAGCAGCTCAGACCGGGACAGGTCCTATGGCTACACCTTC. As protein: CASSSDRDRSYGYTF.

The chain links TRBV18 to TRBJ1-1; TRBD1 matches at 7 bases. This CDR3 has 13 amino acids. With V trimmed by 3 bases and J by 8 bases, 6 bases remained unmatched. CDR1 is KGHSH, CDR2 LQKENI, per germline. The CDR3 region is CASSPTGAREAFF. The DNA of the CDR3 is TGTGCCAGCTCACCCACAGGGGCAAGGGAAGCTTTCTTT.

As regards this clone: Other DNA sequences in the same sample also yield this CDR3. The chain links TRBV27 to TRBJ2-7, with 9 bases identical to TRBD2. The J segment lost 0 bases and the V segment lost 3 bases, leaving 3 bases of the junction unmatched. This CDR3 region has 15 residues. Germline V gives CDR1 MNHEY, CDR2 SMNVEV (reference sequence). CDR3 sequence: CASSLTSGGSYEQYF. DNA of the CDR3: TGTGCCAGCAGTTTGACTAGCGGCGGCTCCTACGAGCAGTACTTC.

This chain connects TRBV27 to TRBJ2-7; a possible D gene is TRBD2 (6 bases). The CDR3 loop spans 16 amino acids. V gave up 2 bases and J gave up 6 bases, with 20 bases separating them. Per the germline V gene, CDR1 is MNHEY and CDR2 is SMNVEV (reference sequence). In DNA, the CDR3 is TGTGCCAGCAGTTTACCCCCCACGTCCCCGGGACTCGAGCAGTACTTC. This translates into CASSLPPTSPGLEQYF.

CDR3 residues: CASSYLADQETQYF. The CDR3 nucleotides are TGTGCCAGCAGTTACTTAGCGGACCAAGAGACCCAGTACTTC. The chain carries TRBV6-5 and TRBJ2-5; D perhaps matches TRBD2 (6 bases). Germline CDR1 MNHEY, CDR2 SVGAGI. The CDR3 spans 14 residues. V lost 1 base and J 0 bases, leaving 6 bases between the germline ends.

The CDR3 loop is CASSIGGSGIYEQYF. The DNA for the CDR3 is TGTGCCAGTAGTATCGGTGGTAGCGGGATCTACGAGCAGTACTTC. This chain joins TRBV19 and TRBJ2-7; 8 nucleotides match TRBD2. Trimming at V came to 3 bases and at J to 3 bases, leaving 7 bases not matched to a gene. Germline V gene data show CDR1 as LNHDA and CDR2 as SQIVND (reference sequence). The CDR3 is 15 residues long.